Listed below are T cell receptor beta chains from one sample, sequenced in a study of T cell changes during pregnancy in multiple sclerosis. The assay was immunoSEQ multiplex PCR, and TCRdb's table has in-frame clones only and misses some. The repertoire consists of about 31,000 clones, with approximately 90% occurring once and the leading ten covering over 5%. This material consisted of CD8+ T cells from peripheral blood mononuclear cells, taken in the second trimester of pregnancy. These receptors all come from a female donor with multiple sclerosis, enrolled in a pregnancy study. The CDR3 runs from the conserved cysteine through the conserved F or W. The order of the fields is D gene, V gene, J gene, clone size, CDR3 DNA, CDR3 protein. D genes are given only for firm matches. Only some rows state a clone size, as once, few, many or a class for expanded clones.

>TRBD2|TRBV7-9|TRBJ2-1|NA
TGTGCCAGCAGCTTGGAGCGGGAGCTGTCCTACAATGAGCAGTTCTTC
CASSLERELSYNEQFF
>NA|TRBV27|TRBJ2-7|NA
TGTGCCAGCAGTTTAAACAGGTTCCGTTACTACGAGCAGTACTTC
CASSLNRFRYYEQYF
>NA|TRBV27|TRBJ2-7|NA
TGTGCCAGCAGCCAGCTCCCTGACAGCTCCTACGAGCAGTACTTC
CASSQLPDSSYEQYF
>TRBD2|TRBV10-3|TRBJ2-2|NA
TGTGCCATCAGTGGACTAGCGGGAGAGGTGGCCGGGGAGCTGTTTTTT
CAISGLAGEVAGELFF
>TRBD1|TRBV27|TRBJ2-7|NA
TGTGCCAGCAGTTCGAGGTGGACAGGGGTGTACGAGCAGTACTTC
CASSSRWTGVYEQYF
>NA|TRBV7-9|TRBJ2-7|NA
TGTGCCTCCACTGGGACAACCAATGTCCCCTACGAGCAGTACTTC
CASTGTTNVPYEQYF
>NA|TRBV5-4|TRBJ2-7|NA
TGTGCCAGCAGCTTGGGGGACATCTCCTACGAGCAGTACTTC
CASSLGDISYEQYF
>NA|TRBV4-3|TRBJ1-1|NA
TGCGCCAGCAGCCAATACCTAGGACAGCCACACACTGAAGCTTTCTTT
CASSQYLGQPHTEAFF
>NA|TRBV4-3|TRBJ2-2|NA
TGCGCCAGCAGCCAAGAATCGGCTAGCGAGGTCGGGGAGCTGTTTTTT
CASSQESASEVGELFF
>TRBD2|TRBV7-7|TRBJ2-7|once
TGTGCTAGCAGCCCTGGCGGGGGGCGCGAGCAGTACTTC
CASSPGGGREQYF
>NA|TRBV2|TRBJ1-1|NA
TGTGCCAGCAGTGAAAGGGGTCGGGACACTGAAGCTTTCTTT
CASSERGRDTEAFF
>TRBD2|TRBV27|TRBJ2-3|NA
TGTGCCAGCAGTTTATATCGGACTAGCGGGAGCACAGATACGCAGTATTTT
CASSLYRTSGSTDTQYF
>NA|TRBV19|TRBJ2-2|NA
TGTGCCAGTAGTAAGAGTACGTCCATCGGGGAGCTGTTTTTT
CASSKSTSIGELFF
>NA|TRBV27|TRBJ2-7|once
TGTGCCAGCAGCCTACAGGGTAGCTCCTACGAGCAGTACTTC
CASSLQGSSYEQYF
>TRBD2|TRBV4-3|TRBJ2-3|NA
TGCGCCAGCAGCCAAACGGGACTAGCCGCAGATACGCAGTATTTT
CASSQTGLAADTQYF
>NA|TRBV19|TRBJ2-3|NA
TGTGCCAGTAGTGCAACGACTAGTATGGCAGATACGCAGTATTTT
CASSATTSMADTQYF
>NA|TRBV5-1|TRBJ1-2|NA
TGCGCCAGCAGCCCTGTGAGTGGCTACACCTTC
CASSPVSGYTF
>NA|TRBV25-1|TRBJ1-4|NA
TGTGCCAGCAGTGAATCGGTATCCGGTAATGAAAAACTGTTTTTT
CASSESVSGNEKLFF
>NA|TRBV27|TRBJ2-3|NA
TGTGCCAGCAGCAAATCGGCACAGCGCACAGATACGCAGTATTTT
CASSKSAQRTDTQYF
>TRBD1|TRBV27|TRBJ1-2|NA
TGTGCCAGCAGTTTCACAGGGGGGGGTGGCTACACCTTC
CASSFTGGGGYTF
>TRBD1|TRBV11-3|TRBJ2-7|NA
TGTGCCAGCAGCCCTACAGGGGACTCCTACGAGCAGTACTTC
CASSPTGDSYEQYF
>TRBD1|TRBV29-1|TRBJ1-2|NA
TGCAGCGTGGTGACAGGGGTAGAGTATGGCTACACCTTC
CSVVTGVEYGYTF
>NA|TRBV11-1|TRBJ2-2|once
TGTGCCAGCAGCTTCGAACAGGGGGAGCTGTTTTTT
CASSFEQGELFF
>TRBD2|TRBV6-6|TRBJ2-2|NA
TGTGCCAGCAGTTACTCGACTAGCGGCCGCACCGGGGAGCTGTTTTTT
CASSYSTSGRTGELFF
>NA|TRBV7-8|TRBJ1-1|once
TGTGCCAGCAGCATTGGGGAAGAAAGGGGCGCGGTGAACACTGAAGCTTTCTTT
CASSIGEERGAVNTEAFF
>NA|TRBV15|TRBJ1-2|NA
TGTGCCACCAGCAGTAGCCCGGAGAACTATGGCTACACCTTC
CATSSSPENYGYTF
>TRBD2|TRBV13|TRBJ2-3|NA
TGTGCCAGCAGCTCAACCGGGACTAGTTCCCCTAGCACAGATACGCAGTATTTT
CASSSTGTSSPSTDTQYF
>NA|TRBV2|TRBJ1-5|NA
TGTGCCAGCAGTGAAGCGCGTTGGGGCGGTGGCAATCAGCCCCAGCATTTT
CASSEARWGGGNQPQHF
>NA|TRBV4-3|TRBJ2-3|NA
TGCGCCAGCAGCCAAGAAGGGGCAAGGGGCAGGGGAGATACGCAGTATTTT
CASSQEGARGRGDTQYF
>TRBD1|TRBV7-9|TRBJ1-1|NA
TGTGCCAGCAGCATCGGACAGGGTCTGAACACTGAAGCTTTCTTT
CASSIGQGLNTEAFF
>TRBD2|TRBV7-6|TRBJ2-1|NA
TGTGCCAGCAGCGGACTAGCGGAGGGCAATGAGCAGTTCTTC
CASSGLAEGNEQFF
>NA|TRBV14|TRBJ1-2|NA
TGTGCCAGCAGCCAAGGGCAGGGACTTGGCTACACCTTC
CASSQGQGLGYTF
>NA|TRBV5-1|TRBJ1-3|few
TGCGCCAGCAGCCGAGGGTCGGAGGGAAACACCATATATTTT
CASSRGSEGNTIYF
>NA|TRBV10-3|TRBJ2-3|NA
TGTGCCATCAGGAGACCCCCGGAGGATACGCAGTATTTT
CAIRRPPEDTQYF
>TRBD2|TRBV29-1|TRBJ2-2|NA
TGCAGCGTTGAAGGGGGGGGAGGGCCTTCCGGGGAGCTGTTTTTT
CSVEGGGGPSGELFF